This T cell receptor (beta chain) stems from a study of T cell clusters in autoimmune cytopenias. At the level of the study: The median distinct TRB clonotype count was approximately 2,500 per sample, from a median around 50,000 reads. General observations from the study: Primary autoimmune cytopenia patients seemingly lacked the physiological T cell clusters found in healthy donors.

Comments on this clonotype: The antigen remains undetermined.

Each sample's input was roughly 230 ng genomic DNA, about 38,000 genome equivalents. TRB was amplified by touch-down multiplex PCR, primer pools A and B combined. TCRdb reprocessed the multiplex PCR reads and stores each CDR3 protein as one record, lacking DNA. The sample data list fewer than 15,000 distinct CDR3 sequences. CDR3 length equals 15 residues. Germline V lookup: CDR1 MNHEY, CDR2 SVGAGI. The source of this sequence is a human donor with an autoimmune cytopenia or autoimmune hepatitis (not recorded which). V usage is TRBV6-5 and J usage is TRBJ1-4; no DNA is available, so the TRBD1 call from TCRdb remains unchecked. Material for sequencing was peripheral blood. CDR3 sequence: CASSEVAGPGEKLFF.